The clone carrying this TCR beta chain appeared a few times. This sample is part of a study of T cell repertoires in cytomegalovirus infection. V lost 6 bases and J 1 base, leaving 12 bases between the germline ends. The length of the CDR3 is 14 residues. Germline V lookup: CDR1 LNHDA, CDR2 SQIVND (reference sequence). TCRdb re-called the reads with MiXCR, one entry per CDR3 protein. The repertoire includes a few hundred thousand distinct CDR3 sequences, 15% to 20% of them detected once, and over 40% sits in the top ten. The chain joins TRBV19 to TRBJ1-1; D is possibly TRBD1 (6 bases). Material for sequencing was CD8+ T cells from PBMCs. This clonotype was sampled from a human donor in good health (CMV status not recorded). Some clones in this sample may be carry-over from other donors' samples. CDR3 nucleotides: TGTGCCAGTAGCTTGAGGACAGAGAACACTGAAGCTTTCTTT. Translating it yields CASSLRTENTEAFF.